This T cell receptor (beta chain) was captured in a study of T-cell memory formation after mild COVID-19 (dated by TCRdb to the early 2020s). About the investigation overall: TCR sequence clusters from the two donors were found to be largely donor specific. Two young, previously healthy adult volunteers made up the cohort, one male and one female. Longitudinal TCRalpha and TCRbeta repertoire sequencing tracked T-cell clones expanding and contracting after mild COVID-19 in a couple of donors. The research as a whole found: Some responding clones were detected in pre-infection memory, suggesting pre-existing cross-reactive memory T cells joined the SARS-CoV-2 response. Only a couple of mild cases were covered in the study, and larger cohorts including severe cases with pre-infection samples were considered necessary. Clones that contracted from day 15 to 85 showed balanced CD4/CD8 phenotypes, whereas a second wave of clones that expanded from day 15 to 37 leaned towards CD4+. The second-wave clones that peaked on day 37 were not confirmed to be SARS-CoV-2 specific. Contracting CD4+ clones were found mainly in CM and EM memory subsets, while CD8+ clones were enriched in EMRA.

CDR1 SGHAT and CDR2 FQNNGV are derived from the germline V gene. The CDR3 numbers 18 residues from cysteine through phenylalanine. This entry keeps only the CDR3 DNA: 54 bases, framed from base 1. At the junction V is shortened by 2 bases and J by 0 bases, with 17 bases in between. TCRdb records Illumina NovaSeq 6000 as the sequencer. TCRalpha and TCRbeta cDNA libraries were constructed by 5'RACE with constant-segment primers, with sample barcodes and unique molecular identifiers being introduced. RNA was extracted from every sample with Trizol reagent. Library amplification was performed in two PCR steps, and a second sample barcode and Illumina TruSeq adapters were introduced in the second step. Sequencing of libraries was performed on an Illumina NovaSeq with 2 x 150 bp paired-end reads. Concerning the study's data processing: The reads were demultiplexed and collapsed into UMI-guided consensus sequences using migec v1.2.7. Using mixcr v2.1.11, UMI consensuses were aligned to TRA and TRB V and J templates and then assembled into clonotypes. Expanded or contracted clonotypes were those called significant by both edgeR and NoisET, with noise models trained on biological replicates. For edgeR calls, the thresholds were a false discovery rate-adjusted p below 0.01 and a log2 fold-change of 1. PCA with hierarchical clustering of max-normalized trajectories of the 1000 most abundant clonotypes was used as exploratory dynamics analysis. Separately sequenced CD4+ and CD8+ repertoires were used to assign the CD4 or CD8 phenotype of responding clones. TCRdb trimmed public reads at Q25 via fastp, called clones via MiXCR and kept in-frame beta chains. Rows matching on CDR3 protein sequence are summarized as one entry with the most common DNA and genes. The V and J calls come from TCRdb's annotation, not from the publication. The sample contains some 320,000 distinct CDR3 sequences, approximately 16% of them found a single time. The leading ten clones occupy 20% to 25% of the sample.

The table lists this clonotype with many counts. Its antigen target is currently unknown. The input lacks base qualities; no much larger clone sits a single base away. Ficoll-Paque density gradient centrifugation was the method used to isolate PBMCs. The sequence is built from TRBV11-2 and TRBJ2-1; tentative D gene TRBD1, with 6 bases matching. Sequenced input: PBMCs or a T cell subset sorted from them (not recorded which). This sequence originates from a man younger than 35 who had mild COVID-19 (a few samples of this study predate the infection). The sample titles of this study are shuffled in the database, so cell type and time point are left out; the donor was told from shared clones. For the CDR3, the sequence is CASSLPRAGESSYNEQFF. DNA sequence: TGTGCCAGCAGCTTACCGCGGGCAGGGGAAAGCTCCTACAATGAGCAGTTCTTC.